This T cell receptor (beta chain) is from a study of CD8 T cells in ankylosing spondylitis listed by TCRdb under 2017. About the full investigation: The study profiled T cell receptor beta repertoires in healthy donors and ankylosing spondylitis patients to find disease-linked TCR variants. The full study cohort comprised 25 ankylosing spondylitis patients and some 100 healthy donors. Peripheral blood was sampled, and synovial fluid was also collected from ankylosing spondylitis patients.

CDR1 and CDR2, per the germline V gene (reference sequence), are DFQATT and SNEGSKA. The CDR3 sequence holds 10 residues, the cysteine and phenylalanine included. The retained sequence is limited to the CDR3, 30 bases, with the frame set at the first base. V is reduced by 0 bases and J by 10 bases, leaving a spacing of 5 bases between them. Points the paper makes about the study in general: According to the report, matched synovial fluid samples from ankylosing spondylitis patients were significantly enriched for the disease-linked clones. Some TCR beta motif variants had previously been reported in synovial fluid and blood of reactive arthritis patients, which suggested common disease-initiation mechanisms. In peripheral blood, the disease-linked clones were found at relatively low frequencies and had a CD8+ phenotype. Blood from ankylosing spondylitis patients appeared to be characterized by a TCR beta motif made up of under ten highly homologous amino acid variants.

A note on this clonotype: No antigen is known for it. This clone may be a read error of a much larger clone one base away.

The data were produced on an Illumina HiSeq 2500. Quantitative 5'-RACE with molecular barcodes was the method used to prepare the TCR beta libraries. The original methods were these. To identify disease-linked TCR variants, a new computational method was used, one built on a probabilistic model of VDJ rearrangement. TCRdb cleaned the public reads at Q25 with fastp, built clones with MiXCR and kept in-frame beta chains. Identical CDR3 proteins give one entry, which carries the most common genes and DNA. None of the V and J calls come from the authors' own analysis; TCRdb made them. This sample is represented by roughly 130,000 distinct CDR3 sequences; roughly 7.3% of them were singletons. Jointly, the top ten make up over 9% of the sample.

Sequenced input: blood, either unsorted or a sorted T cell fraction (not recorded which). The chain couples TRBV20-1 to TRBJ2-3, with the D gene uncertain. This receptor was identified in a male donor with ankylosing spondylitis or in good health (not recorded which). In nucleotide form, the sequence is TGCAGTGCTAGAGATAATTCGCAGTATTTT. Its protein is CSARDNSQYF.